The 27 T cell receptor beta chains presented below share a single source sample, sequenced in a study of siplizumab effects on memory and regulatory T cells. Measured with immunoSEQ multiplex PCR; TCRdb has only the in-frame clones, and not every one. The table lists some 100,000 clones, roughly 96% of them singletons, with roughly 0.033% in the top ten. Sequencing was carried out using naive CD4+ T cells sorted from blood. These receptors originate from a human donor in good health.

The chain combines TRBV10-3 with TRBJ1-2; 10 nucleotides agree with TRBD1. There are 14 residues in the CDR3. The germline V gene has CDR1 ENHRY and CDR2 SYGVKD. With 8 bases clipped from V and 5 bases from J, the junction kept 8 bases outside the gene matches. CDR3 nucleotides: TGTGCCATCCGGGGGACAGGGGCTGGGTATGGCTACACCTTC. Its protein is CAIRGTGAGYGYTF.

The J gene is TRBJ1-1, the V gene TRBV6-1; D not resolved. V lost 1 base and J lost 2, with 8 bases in between. Germline loops: CDR1 MNHNS, CDR2 SASEGT. This CDR3 comprises 14 residues. DNA of the CDR3: TGTGCCAGCAGTGAAGGGAACAGTAACACTGAAGCTTTCTTT. Amino acids: CASSEGNSNTEAFF.

This clone showed up just once. The chain recombines TRBV10-2 with TRBJ1-2; 7 positions agree with TRBD1. The CDR3 length is 13 residues. Losses at the gene ends were 6 bases for V and 4 bases for J; bases not matched to a gene: 5. The V gene's germline CDR1 is WSHSY and CDR2 SAAADI. CDR3 protein: CASRQTGSYGYTF. CDR3 nucleotides: TGCGCCAGCAGACAGACAGGGTCCTATGGCTACACCTTC.

The genes are TRBV30 and TRBJ2-5, with 10 bases lining up with TRBD2. Germline loops: CDR1 GTSNPN, CDR2 SVGIG (reference sequence). The CDR3 length is 13 residues. The junction had 4 bases not matched to a gene; V was cut back by 8 bases and J by 1 base. Here the CDR3 reads CATSGASQETQYF. In DNA, the CDR3 is TGTGCCACTAGCGGGGCCTCCCAAGAGACCCAGTACTTC.

The CDR3 DNA sequence: TGCGCCAGCAGCCAAGATCAAAGGCAAGGCTACACCTTC. This translates into CASSQDQRQGYTF. V usage is TRBV4-1 and J usage is TRBJ1-2; D is ambiguous. The germline V gene encodes CDR1 MGHRA and CDR2 YSYEKL. The CDR3 extends over 13 amino acids. V gave up 0 bases and J gave up 8 bases, with 10 bases separating them.

The chain couples TRBV6-1 to TRBJ2-7; D possibly uses TRBD1 or TRBD2 (7 bases each). This CDR3 has 14 amino acids. The V and J ends lost 7 bases and 4 bases respectively, with 17 bases between them. Germline V gives CDR1 MNHNS, CDR2 SASEGT. Here the CDR3 DNA reads TGTGCCAGCACCCGAGCGGGGACAGTGTACGAGCAGTACTTC. It encodes CASTRAGTVYEQYF.

The rearrangement joins TRBV2 to TRBJ2-3; 10 bases are shared with TRBD2. V lost 6 bases to trimming and J lost 4 bases; unmatched junction nucleotides: 10. This CDR3 is 16 amino acids long. Per the germline V gene, CDR1 is SNHLY and CDR2 is FYNNEI. The CDR3 is CASRSRQRGGADTQYF. CDR3 bases: TGTGCCAGCAGGTCTCGTCAGCGGGGGGGGGCAGATACGCAGTATTTT.

The gene calls are TRBV19 and TRBJ1-1; maybe TRBD1 (5 bases). The CDR3 loop spans 15 amino acids. V gave up 4 bases and J gave up 3 bases, with 15 bases separating them. Germline CDR1 and CDR2: LNHDA and SQIVND (reference sequence). The CDR3 nucleotides read TGTGCCAGTAGTAAGGGTCAGGGTTGGGACACTGAAGCTTTCTTT. It codes for CASSKGQGWDTEAFF.

The chain links TRBV6-6 to TRBJ1-1; D not resolved. The V end lost 0 bases, the J end lost 0 bases, and 2 bases lay between the germline ends. The CDR3 spans 13 residues. CDR1 and CDR2 from the germline V gene are MNHNY and SVGAGI (reference sequence). The CDR3 loop reads CASSYSVNTEAFF. CDR3 bases: TGTGCCAGCAGTTACTCTGTGAACACTGAAGCTTTCTTT.

The rearrangement joins TRBV10-1 to TRBJ2-1; 8 bases are shared with TRBD2. V shed 0 bases, J shed 7 bases, and the junction held 8 bases outside the gene matches. This CDR3 is 16 amino acids long. Germline CDR1 WNHNN, CDR2 SYGVQD (reference sequence). CDR3 nucleotide sequence: TGCGCCAGCAGTGAGTCGAACGGCGGGGGGCCAAATGAGCAGTTCTTC. It yields the protein CASSESNGGGPNEQFF.

A single count supports this clone. The gene calls are TRBV15 and TRBJ1-2, with a weak D call TRBD1 (6 bases). Germline CDR1 and CDR2: LNHNV and YYDKDF (reference sequence). V was trimmed by 0 bases and J by 8 bases, leaving 16 bases between them. The CDR3 runs 15 residues. CDR3 DNA sequence: TGTGCCACCAGCAGAGATCGAGGGGGGCGAGAAGGCTACACCTTC. Its protein is CATSRDRGGREGYTF.

V and J are TRBV5-4 and TRBJ1-2, with D possibly being TRBD1 (6 bases). The CDR3 loop spans 13 amino acids. With 4 bases removed from V and 3 bases from J, the gap between germline ends came to 10 bases. Germline-derived CDR1 and CDR2 are SGHNT and YYREEE (reference sequence). In DNA form, the CDR3 reads TGTGCCAGCAGCCTGGACAGAGACTATGGCTACACCTTC. It codes for CASSLDRDYGYTF.

In nucleotides, the CDR3 is TGTGCCAGCAGTATAACCGGGACAGGGGTTGAGACCCAGTACTTC. This codes for CASSITGTGVETQYF. V is TRBV27 and J is TRBJ2-5, with 10 bases lining up with TRBD1. Germline CDR1 reads MNHEY; CDR2 reads SMNVEV (reference sequence). This CDR3 contains 15 residues. With 5 bases clipped from V and 5 bases from J, the junction kept 8 bases outside the gene matches.

The CDR3: CASSSTGRLYGYTF. DNA for the CDR3: TGTGCCAGCAGCTCGACAGGGAGACTTTATGGCTACACCTTC. The rearrangement uses TRBV7-9 and TRBJ1-2; 7 bases are shared with TRBD1. Germline trimming cut 4 bases from V and 5 bases from J; bases unmatched to any gene: 7. The CDR3 is 14 amino acids. Germline V gene sequence: CDR1 SEHNR, CDR2 FQNEAQ (reference sequence).

The chain recombines TRBV23-1 with TRBJ1-6; 8 nucleotides line up with TRBD1. TRBV23-1 is assigned to the ORF class and has an uncertain function. The CDR3 contains 15 residues. Germline trimming cut 6 bases from V and 10 bases from J; bases unmatched to any gene: 11. The CDR3 is CASRAETGDRSPLHF. In DNA form, the CDR3 reads TGCGCCAGCAGGGCCGAGACAGGGGACAGATCACCCCTCCACTTT.

This clone showed up just once. The CDR3 reads CASTGTGMMNTEAFF. The CDR3, as DNA: TGTGCCAGCACAGGAACGGGGATGATGAACACTGAAGCTTTCTTT. The rearrangement uses TRBV6-5 and TRBJ1-1; D unresolved. CDR1 and CDR2 from the germline V gene are MNHEY and SVGAGI. Trimming shortened V by 7 bases and J by 0 bases, and 15 bases separated the two germline ends. This CDR3 comprises 15 residues.

This clone showed up just once. The chain employs TRBV27 and TRBJ2-5; 10 bases fit TRBD1. Looked up from germline, CDR1 is MNHEY and CDR2 is SMNVEV (reference sequence). V lost 4 bases, J lost 2 bases, and 4 bases stayed unmatched. CDR3 length equals 15 residues. The CDR3 region is CASSSDRGKQETQYF. The CDR3 nucleotides are TGTGCCAGCAGTTCGGACAGGGGGAAACAAGAGACCCAGTACTTC.

The rearrangement uses TRBV27 and TRBJ2-1; 9 bases align to TRBD2. V trimming: 2 bases; J trimming: 7 bases; junction bases outside the gene matches: 9. The CDR3 length is 16 residues. Germline values: CDR1 MNHEY, CDR2 SMNVEV (reference sequence). CDR3 residues: CASSLTIAGAGNEQFF. The CDR3 DNA reads as TGTGCCAGCAGTTTAACTATAGCGGGGGCGGGGAATGAGCAGTTCTTC.

The chain is built from TRBV7-3 and TRBJ1-2, with TRBD1 matching over 7 bases. CDR3 length: 15 amino acids. CDR1 is SGHTA, CDR2 FQGTGA, per germline. J lost 2 bases, V lost 2 bases, and 5 bases had no gene match. CDR3 in DNA: TGTGCCAGCAGCTTATCGGGGGGACAGAACTATGGCTACACCTTC. As protein: CASSLSGGQNYGYTF.

The chain has TRBV18 and TRBJ2-3, with D possibly TRBD1 on 6 matching bases. Deletions cut 3 bases from V and 3 bases from J, with 13 bases between. This CDR3 has 15 amino acids. Germline assignment: CDR1 KGHSH and CDR2 LQKENI. The CDR3 spells CASSPLQGWTDTQYF. In nucleotides, the CDR3 is TGTGCCAGCTCACCTCTACAGGGCTGGACAGATACGCAGTATTTT. Looking up the rest from reference TRBV18 and TRBJ2-3 gives the full variable domain: NAGVMQNPRHLVRRRGQEARLRCSPMKGHSHVYWYRQLPEEGLKFMVYLQKENIIDESGMPKERFSAEFPKEGPSILRIQQVVRGDSAAYFCASSPLQGWTDTQYFGPGTRLTVL.

The chain joins TRBV28 to TRBJ1-2; TRBD1 aligns across 8 bases. J lost 8 bases, V lost 3 bases, and 5 bases had no gene match. The length of the CDR3 is 13 residues. The V gene's germline CDR1 is MDHEN and CDR2 SYDVKM. The CDR3: CASSLAGGRGYTF. CDR3 DNA: TGTGCCAGCAGTTTGGCAGGGGGCCGGGGCTACACCTTC.

The V call is TRBV11-2, the J call TRBJ1-2; TRBD1 matches at 9 bases. Per germline, CDR1 SGHAT and CDR2 FQNNGV. The CDR3 totals 14 residues. After removal of 5 bases from V and 4 bases from J, the junction contained 5 bases not matched to a gene. This CDR3 is CASSPTGGFYGYTF. The CDR3, as DNA: TGTGCCAGCAGCCCAACAGGGGGCTTCTATGGCTACACCTTC.

This clone was observed a single time. The V gene is TRBV19, the J gene TRBJ1-6; 8 nucleotides agree with TRBD1. This CDR3 contains 16 residues. J lost 7 bases, V lost 1 base, and 6 bases had no gene match. Germline V gene lookup returns CDR1 LNHDA and CDR2 SQIVND (reference sequence). The CDR3 DNA sequence: TGTGCCAGTAGTATAGCAGCGGGGGACAGGAATTCACCCCTCCACTTT. This encodes CASSIAAGDRNSPLHF.

This chain links TRBV7-2 with TRBJ2-5; D not resolved. V lost 6 bases to trimming and J lost 5 bases, with 16 bases between them. This CDR3 has 14 amino acids. Germline V gene sequence: CDR1 SGHTA, CDR2 FQGNSA. As DNA, the CDR3 is TGTGCCAGCAGTCCAGAACGGGTGGGGGAGACCCAGTACTTC. Translation gives CASSPERVGETQYF.

This rearrangement joins TRBV6-5 to TRBJ2-7; tentative D call: TRBD2 (6 bases). Looked up from germline, CDR1 is MNHEY and CDR2 is SVGAGI. CDR3 length: 14 residues. V lost 6 bases and J lost 4, with 16 bases in between. The CDR3 sequence is CASSYLPAGYEQYF. CDR3 nucleotides: TGTGCCAGCAGCTACCTCCCGGCGGGGTACGAGCAGTACTTC.

The chain couples TRBV7-6 to TRBJ2-5; D is unresolved. Trimming shortened V by 4 bases and J by 4 bases, and 10 bases separated the two germline ends. The CDR3 consists of 13 residues. CDR1 is SGHVS, CDR2 FNYEAQ, per germline. The DNA of the CDR3 is TGTGCCAGCAGCTCCCTTGTGAGAGAGACCCAGTACTTC. This codes for CASSSLVRETQYF.

V and J are TRBV2 and TRBJ1-1, with D hard to call. Germline CDR1 is SNHLY and CDR2 is FYNNEI. The CDR3 runs to 13 residues. Trimming cost V 4 bases and J 1 base, with 7 bases left between them. As DNA, the CDR3 is TGTGCCAGCAGTGGTCACCCGAACACTGAAGCTTTCTTT. This translates into CASSGHPNTEAFF.